A selection of T cell receptor beta chains follows, all from one sample in a study of a mutant IDH1 vaccine in newly diagnosed glioma. This table comes from immunoSEQ multiplex PCR, and its TCRdb copy is limited to in-frame clones, with some not included. The profile shows around 60,000 clones, roughly 76% of them singletons. These receptors have no identified antigens. Material: PBMCs, obtained from a glioma patient whose treatment included an IDH1 peptide vaccine. The receptors derive from a man aged 40-50 years with glioma. Each CDR3 is given with its conserved first and last residue.

V,J,length,CDR3
TRBV15,TRBJ2-1,17,CATSRDTTGFSYNEQFF
TRBV5-6,TRBJ2-1,14,CASSLTSLYNEQFF
TRBV5-6,TRBJ1-2,15,CASSLSGATNYGYTF
TRBV28,TRBJ2-2,15,CASSLGLSNTGELFF
TRBV5-4,TRBJ2-7,15,CASSLGSPSSYEQYF
TRBV6-5,TRBJ2-3,16,CASSSHSGSDTDTQYF
TRBV7-2,TRBJ2-7,14,CASSQDRYSYEQYF
TRBV4-2,TRBJ2-5,17,CASSQDSPRGPLKTQYF
TRBV18,TRBJ2-7,14,CATRDGTGSYEQYF
TRBV4-1,TRBJ2-7,15,CASSLGQGLSYEQYF
TRBV7-9,TRBJ1-4,16,CASSSGQAATNEKLFF
TRBV18,TRBJ2-5,15,CASSPGQGGAETQYF
TRBV10-3,TRBJ1-1,14,CAISALQGGTEAFF
TRBV6-5,TRBJ1-4,14,CASSYTRGREKLFF
TRBV29-1,TRBJ2-2,11,CSVQGPGELFF
TRBV7-2,TRBJ1-1,14,CASPVKGGGTEAFF
TRBV5-4,TRBJ1-4,15,CASSLGAKAVEKLFF
TRBV14,TRBJ1-1,14,CASSRFTGEREAFF
TRBV19,TRBJ2-7,16,CASSIPRTGANYEQYF
TRBV14,TRBJ1-5,14,CASSMSGRHQPQHF
TRBV11-2,TRBJ1-2,15,CASSSSGTANYGYTF
TRBV11-3,TRBJ2-1,17,CASSLGPGTGVYNEQFF
TRBV7-9,TRBJ2-3,16,CASSLARIVSTDTQYF
TRBV11-2,TRBJ2-7,13,CASSLVSSYEQYF
TRBV27,TRBJ1-5,14,CASSRTGGSQPQHF
TRBV6-5,TRBJ2-7,12,CASSQGSYEQYF
TRBV7-6,TRBJ2-7,16,CASSSIRTGRPYEQYF
TRBV5-6,TRBJ2-1,17,CASSKLAGGLSYNEQFF
TRBV28,TRBJ2-7,16,CASSSGVSGRAVEQYF
TRBV27,TRBJ2-7,15,CASSSDWMEGGIGYF
TRBV29-1,TRBJ2-1,15,CSVGDRAITYNEQFF
TRBV19,TRBJ2-5,16,CASTQTEAIAGETQYF
TRBV30,TRBJ1-3,12,CAWRGEGNTIYF
TRBV27,TRBJ2-5,15,CASSSRSGSVETQYF
TRBV7-6,TRBJ2-1,16,CASSLGLAGGKDEQFF
TRBV6-1,TRBJ2-1,13,CASGGQTYNEQFF